Shown below are 20 T cell receptor beta chains from a single sample sequenced in a study of beta chain features in type 1 diabetes. Study-level findings and limits: All four CD4+ subsets of Type 1 diabetes patients contained TCRB CDR3s that were moderately but significantly shorter.

Their antigen targets remain unknown. Expressed TCRB transcripts were sequenced after all isolated RNA was converted to cDNA. Repertoires were generated with immunoSEQ multiplex PCR, while TCRdb's copy carries only in-frame clones and drops some. Of about 160,000 clones detected, about 9.4% appear once; the ten largest clones hold roughly 0.5%. Sequencing was done on a sample of central memory CD4+ T cells from blood. These receptors were taken from a man aged 25-45 years with type 1 diabetes.

The table lists this clone with a few counts. This chain connects TRBV2 to TRBJ1-3; no definite D call. The CDR3 contains 15 residues. V dropped 4 bases and J dropped 1 base, with 11 bases sitting between them. CDR1 is SNHLY and CDR2 is FYNNEI in the germline V gene. The CDR3 DNA sequence: TGTGCCAGCAGTGCCAGGCGAGCATCTGGAAACACCATATATTTT. It encodes CASSARRASGNTIYF.

This clone occurred a few times. The chain has TRBV28 and TRBJ2-6; possible D gene TRBD2, 5 bases. V lost 11 bases, J lost 0 bases, and 14 bases lay in between. The CDR3 is made up of 15 amino acids. Germline V gives CDR1 MDHEN, CDR2 SYDVKM. CDR3 sequence reads: CAAGVYASGANVLTF. Written as DNA, the CDR3 is TGTGCCGCCGGGGTTTACGCCTCTGGGGCCAACGTCCTGACTTTC.

This clone appeared a few times. This chain connects TRBV19 to TRBJ2-1, with D possibly being TRBD1 (6 bases). V lost 6 bases to trimming and J lost 4 bases, with 19 bases between them. The germline V gene has CDR1 LNHDA and CDR2 SQIVND (reference sequence). The CDR3 runs 16 residues. The CDR3 loop is CASSQLQGVRYNEQFF. The CDR3 DNA follows: TGTGCCAGTAGCCAACTACAGGGAGTGAGATACAATGAGCAGTTCTTC.

This clone was recorded a few times. The chain carries TRBV6-6 and TRBJ2-3, with D perhaps matching TRBD2 (5 bases). V dropped 7 bases and J dropped 6 bases, with 20 bases sitting between them. This CDR3 is built from 15 residues. CDR1 MNHNY and CDR2 SVGAGI come from the germline V gene (reference sequence). In DNA form, the CDR3 reads TGTGCCAGCACTTCGTCGGTAGCGCGTCGCGATACGCAGTATTTT. Translation gives CASTSSVARRDTQYF.

The chain recombines TRBV10-3 with TRBJ2-2; 10 positions match TRBD2. CDR1 ENHRY and CDR2 SYGVKD come from the germline V gene. J lost 6 bases, V lost 5 bases, and 9 bases had no gene match. The CDR3 is 16 residues long. CDR3 DNA sequence: TGTGCCATCAGTCAGCGGGAGGGCCTTAGGTCCGGGGAGCTGTTTTTT. Protein product: CAISQREGLRSGELFF.

This clone was counted between two and nine times. The chain is built from TRBV27 and TRBJ1-2, with TRBD1 matching 7 bases. The CDR3 is made up of 12 amino acids. The germline V gene encodes CDR1 MNHEY and CDR2 SMNVEV (reference sequence). V gave up 6 bases and J gave up 8 bases; unmatched junction bases: 6. The CDR3 DNA reads TGTGCCAGCAGCTTGACAGGGAGAGGCTACACCTTC. Translated: CASSLTGRGYTF.

This clone was recorded a few times. In DNA form, the CDR3 reads TGTGCCAGCAGCAGTTACTACAGGGACAGCTATGGCTACACCTTC. Amino acids: CASSSYYRDSYGYTF. This chain connects TRBV28 to TRBJ1-2, with 7 bases identical to TRBD1. CDR3 length: 15 amino acids. With 6 bases clipped from V and 4 bases from J, the junction kept 11 bases outside the gene matches. CDR1 and CDR2 (germline): MDHEN, SYDVKM.

The gene calls are TRBV14 and TRBJ1-2; D gene uncertain. CDR1 and CDR2 (germline): SGHDN, FVKESK. The CDR3 has 14 amino acids. Between the trimmed V and J ends, which lost 2 bases and 0 bases, there was a span of 7 bases. The CDR3 bases are TGTGCCAGCAGCCAATCCCCATCTAACTATGGCTACACCTTC. The encoded protein is CASSQSPSNYGYTF.

V and J are TRBV2 and TRBJ1-5; no reliable D call. The CDR3 consists of 13 residues. The germline gives CDR1 SNHLY, CDR2 FYNNEI. The V gene lost 5 bases and the J gene lost 4 bases, with 9 bases spanning the gap. The CDR3: CASSWESNQPQHF. The CDR3, as DNA: TGTGCCAGCAGTTGGGAGAGTAATCAGCCCCAGCATTTT. Complete variable domain (other parts from reference TRBV2 and TRBJ1-5): EPEVTQTPSHQVTQMGQEVILRCVPISNHLYFYWYRQILGQKVEFLVSFYNNEISEKSEIFDDQFSVERPDGSNFTLKIRSTKLEDSAMYFCASSWESNQPQHFGDGTRLSIL.

The chain couples TRBV9 to TRBJ1-5; 7 bases align to TRBD1. The CDR3 covers 15 residues. Germline trimming cut 0 bases from V and 3 bases from J; bases unmatched to any gene: 3. Per the germline V gene, CDR1 is SGDLS and CDR2 is YYNGEE. The CDR3 DNA reads TGTGCCAGCAGCGTAGGACAGGGTCCCAATCAGCCCCAGCATTTT. Residues: CASSVGQGPNQPQHF.

This clone turned up a few times. V gene TRBV11-2 combines with J gene TRBJ2-1; 7 nucleotides match TRBD2. The V gene end was trimmed by 1 base and the J gene end by 4 bases; junction bases not matched to a gene: 10. CDR3 size: 17 residues. Germline V gene data show CDR1 as SGHAT and CDR2 as FQNNGV. The DNA for the CDR3 is TGTGCCAGCAGCTTAGTTTTAGGACTAGTGCTTTACAATGAGCAGTTCTTC. It codes for CASSLVLGLVLYNEQFF.

This clone was recorded a few times. The chain carries TRBV30 and TRBJ2-5; tentative D call: TRBD2 (5 bases). The germline V gene encodes CDR1 GTSNPN and CDR2 SVGIG (reference sequence). Trimming stripped 0 bases from V and 1 base from J, with 9 bases between. The CDR3 totals 14 residues. The CDR3 nucleotides are TGTGCCTGGAGTGTAGGACTGACCCAAGAGACCCAGTACTTC. It codes for CAWSVGLTQETQYF.

The chain has TRBV6-5 and TRBJ2-6, with D unclear. Germline CDR1 and CDR2: MNHEY and SVGAGI. Trimming took off 4 bases at V and 2 bases at J, with 9 bases between the two ends. The CDR3 contains 15 residues. The DNA of the CDR3 is TGTGCCAGCAGTTCCCGACACGCTGGGGCCAACGTCCTGACTTTC. As protein: CASSSRHAGANVLTF.

This chain connects TRBV2 to TRBJ2-2, with 10 bases aligning to TRBD2. Trimming took 4 bases from V and 4 from J; bases not matched to a gene: 6. The germline V gene has CDR1 SNHLY and CDR2 FYNNEI. The CDR3 sequence is 16 residues long. The CDR3 loop reads CASSVVVAGGTGELFF. The CDR3 DNA reads as TGTGCCAGCAGTGTCGTGGTAGCGGGAGGCACCGGGGAGCTGTTTTTT.

The chain couples TRBV30 to TRBJ1-1, with D tentatively TRBD1 (6 bases). Per the germline V gene, CDR1 is GTSNPN and CDR2 is SVGIG (reference sequence). V dropped 2 bases and J dropped 0 bases, with 16 bases sitting between them. This CDR3 is built from 16 residues. CDR3 loop: CAWSLTPNRVNTEAFF. CDR3 in DNA: TGTGCCTGGAGTCTAACTCCCAACAGGGTGAACACTGAAGCTTTCTTT.

The genes are TRBV6-1 and TRBJ2-1, with TRBD2 identical over 9 bases. Trimming cost V 2 bases and J 1 base; bases outside gene matches: 3. Looked up from germline, CDR1 is MNHNS and CDR2 is SASEGT. This CDR3 is 16 amino acids long. The CDR3 is CASSERTSVSYNEQFF. The CDR3 DNA follows: TGTGCCAGCAGTGAACGGACTAGCGTTTCCTACAATGAGCAGTTCTTC.

CDR3 nucleotides: TGTGCCAGCAGCTTGCGACGGGGCGAGCAGTACTTC. Translated, it gives CASSLRRGEQYF. The chain recombines TRBV5-6 with TRBJ2-7, with a tentative D call TRBD2 (5 bases). This CDR3 comprises 12 residues. Germline CDR1 reads SGHDT; CDR2 reads YYEEEE. Deletions cut 1 base from V and 6 bases from J, with 8 bases between.

Worth noting for this clone: The same CDR3 is also encoded by other DNA sequences in this sample. The V gene is TRBV6-6, the J gene TRBJ1-2; TRBD1 is a possible D gene (6 bases). This CDR3 has 14 residues. V lost 5 bases to trimming and J lost 2 bases, with 12 bases between them. Germline CDR1 is MNHNY and CDR2 is SVGAGI (reference sequence). The CDR3 protein is CASSASTGNYGYTF. CDR3 nucleotide sequence: TGTGCCAGCAGTGCCTCGACAGGAAACTATGGCTACACCTTC.

V usage is TRBV10-3 and J usage is TRBJ2-7, with D possibly being TRBD1 (5 bases). Germline CDR1 reads ENHRY; CDR2 reads SYGVKD. This CDR3 is 13 amino acids long. Deletions cut 10 bases from V and 3 bases from J, with 16 bases between. In DNA, the CDR3 is TGTGCCACGCAAGACAGAGACATCTACGAGCAGTACTTC. It yields the protein CATQDRDIYEQYF.

The chain combines TRBV27 with TRBJ2-6; D is undetermined. CDR1 and CDR2 from the germline V gene are MNHEY and SMNVEV (reference sequence). This CDR3 has 17 amino acids. V lost 3 bases and J lost 0, with 12 bases in between. Here the CDR3 DNA reads TGTGCCAGCAGTTTGGTGGCGGTCCGCTCTGGGGCCAACGTCCTGACTTTC. Amino acid sequence: CASSLVAVRSGANVLTF.